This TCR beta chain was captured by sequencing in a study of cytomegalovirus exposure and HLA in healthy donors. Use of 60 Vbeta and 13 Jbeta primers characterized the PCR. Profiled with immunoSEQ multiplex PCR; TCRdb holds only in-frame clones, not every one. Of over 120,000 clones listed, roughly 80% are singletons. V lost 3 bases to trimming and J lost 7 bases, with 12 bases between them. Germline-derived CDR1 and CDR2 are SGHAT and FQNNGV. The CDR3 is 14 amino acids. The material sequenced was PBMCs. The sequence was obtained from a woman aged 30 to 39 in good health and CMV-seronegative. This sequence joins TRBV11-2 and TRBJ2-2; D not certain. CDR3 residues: CASSFWVRGGELFF. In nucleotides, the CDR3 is TGTGCCAGCAGCTTCTGGGTGCGCGGCGGGGAGCTGTTTTTT.